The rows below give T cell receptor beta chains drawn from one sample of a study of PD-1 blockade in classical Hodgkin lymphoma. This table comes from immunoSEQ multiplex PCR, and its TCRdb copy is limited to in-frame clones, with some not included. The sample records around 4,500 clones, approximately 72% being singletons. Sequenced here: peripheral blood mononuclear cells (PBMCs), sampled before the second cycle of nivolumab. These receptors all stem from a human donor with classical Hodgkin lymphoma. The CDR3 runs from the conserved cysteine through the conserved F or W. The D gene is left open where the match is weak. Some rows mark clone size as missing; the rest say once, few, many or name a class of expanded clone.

CDR3 DNA: TGTGCCAGCAGCTTTAATCAGCCTAATTCACCCCTCCACTTT
CDR3 protein: CASSFNQPNSPLHF
clone size: few
V gene: TRBV7-9
D gene: .
J gene: TRBJ1-6

CDR3 DNA: TGTGCTACGTCGGGGGAAACCGGGACACCCAATTCACCCCTCCACTTT
CDR3 protein: CATSGETGTPNSPLHF
clone size: .
V gene: TRBV30
D gene: .
J gene: TRBJ1-6

CDR3 DNA: TGTGCCAGCAGCTTAAACAGTTATGTGACCGGGGAGCTGTTTTTT
CDR3 protein: CASSLNSYVTGELFF
clone size: .
V gene: TRBV11-3
D gene: .
J gene: TRBJ2-2

CDR3 DNA: TGTGCCAGTAGTAACCGGGACACGTCCTACGAGCAGTACTTC
CDR3 protein: CASSNRDTSYEQYF
clone size: .
V gene: TRBV19
D gene: .
J gene: TRBJ2-7

CDR3 DNA: TGTGCCAGCAGCCAGGGGCTCGGAGTCTATGGCTACACCTTC
CDR3 protein: CASSQGLGVYGYTF
clone size: .
V gene: TRBV4-2
D gene: .
J gene: TRBJ1-2

CDR3 DNA: TGTGCCAGCAGCTTGGAACAGGGGTCCTCCTACAATGAGCAGTTCTTC
CDR3 protein: CASSLEQGSSYNEQFF
clone size: once
V gene: TRBV11-2
D gene: TRBD1
J gene: TRBJ2-1

CDR3 DNA: TGTGCCAGCATTGGAGGGACAGGGGGGAATGAGCAGTTCTTC
CDR3 protein: CASIGGTGGNEQFF
clone size: .
V gene: TRBV6-1
D gene: TRBD1
J gene: TRBJ2-1

CDR3 DNA: TGCGCCAGCAGCCCGTGGACTAGCGGGGTGGGGGAGCAGTACTTC
CDR3 protein: CASSPWTSGVGEQYF
clone size: .
V gene: TRBV4-3
D gene: TRBD2
J gene: TRBJ2-7

CDR3 DNA: TGTGCCAGCAGCTTATCGGCATCAGACGTCCTGACTTTC
CDR3 protein: CASSLSASDVLTF
clone size: few
V gene: TRBV11-2
D gene: .
J gene: TRBJ2-6

CDR3 DNA: TGCGCCAGCAGCTTGCTTGGGGCCAACGTCCTGACTTTC
CDR3 protein: CASSLLGANVLTF
clone size: .
V gene: TRBV5-1
D gene: .
J gene: TRBJ2-6

CDR3 DNA: TGCAGTGCGCGTGTGGGCTACTTC
CDR3 protein: CSARVGYF
clone size: .
V gene: TRBV20-1
D gene: .
J gene: TRBJ1-2

CDR3 DNA: TGTGCCAGCAGCTTATTTCCCGGAGGAACTAATGAAAAACTGTTTTTT
CDR3 protein: CASSLFPGGTNEKLFF
clone size: .
V gene: TRBV11-2
D gene: .
J gene: TRBJ1-4

CDR3 DNA: TGTGCCAGCAGCTTGGGGGTGGGGGATCAGCCCCAGCATTTT
CDR3 protein: CASSLGVGDQPQHF
clone size: medium-sized
V gene: TRBV5-4
D gene: .
J gene: TRBJ1-5

CDR3 DNA: TGTGCCAGCAGCTCGGGACAGGGGTTGGACACTGAAGCTTTCTTT
CDR3 protein: CASSSGQGLDTEAFF
clone size: .
V gene: TRBV7-6
D gene: TRBD1
J gene: TRBJ1-1

CDR3 DNA: TGTGCCTGGACGTCTTCTAGCCGTAGGATTGAAGCTTTCTTT
CDR3 protein: CAWTSSSRRIEAFF
clone size: .
V gene: TRBV30
D gene: .
J gene: TRBJ1-1

CDR3 DNA: TGTGCCAGCAGTGAGGAGGGGAGGCAGAGTCAGGCCCAGCATTTT
CDR3 protein: CASSEEGRQSQAQHF
clone size: .
V gene: TRBV2
D gene: .
J gene: TRBJ1-5

CDR3 DNA: TGTGCCAGCAGTTACTCGGAGGGCACTGAAGCTTTCTTT
CDR3 protein: CASSYSEGTEAFF
clone size: .
V gene: TRBV6-5
D gene: .
J gene: TRBJ1-1

CDR3 DNA: TGTGCCACCAGCAGAGATGTGGTCAGGGCCGATCAGCCCCAGCATTTT
CDR3 protein: CATSRDVVRADQPQHF
clone size: .
V gene: TRBV15
D gene: .
J gene: TRBJ1-5

CDR3 DNA: TGTGCCAGTAGTACACTACAGGGGATGGAAATGAACACTGAAGCTTTCTTT
CDR3 protein: CASSTLQGMEMNTEAFF
clone size: .
V gene: TRBV19
D gene: TRBD1
J gene: TRBJ1-1

CDR3 DNA: TGTGCCACTTCGGGGGGGAACGAGCAGTACTTC
CDR3 protein: CATSGGNEQYF
clone size: large
V gene: TRBV10-3
D gene: TRBD2
J gene: TRBJ2-7

CDR3 DNA: TGTGCCAGCAGTGTCTCTTCGGCCCCCACAGATACGCAGTATTTT
CDR3 protein: CASSVSSAPTDTQYF
clone size: .
V gene: TRBV6-1
D gene: .
J gene: TRBJ2-3

CDR3 DNA: TGCGCCAGCAGCTTGGCGGGGGACTATGGCTACACCTTC
CDR3 protein: CASSLAGDYGYTF
clone size: few
V gene: TRBV5-1
D gene: .
J gene: TRBJ1-2

CDR3 DNA: TGTGCCAGCAGCTTGGCCGGTAGCGATGAGCAGTTCTTC
CDR3 protein: CASSLAGSDEQFF
clone size: .
V gene: TRBV5-4
D gene: .
J gene: TRBJ2-1

CDR3 DNA: TGTGCCAGCAGCGTAGTGGGGGAAGGGACCACTGAAGCTTTCTTT
CDR3 protein: CASSVVGEGTTEAFF
clone size: medium-sized
V gene: TRBV9
D gene: .
J gene: TRBJ1-1

CDR3 DNA: TGTGCCAGCAGCGAGGGACTAGCGGGGAAGCTCCAAGAGACCCAGTACTTC
CDR3 protein: CASSEGLAGKLQETQYF
clone size: .
V gene: TRBV5-8
D gene: TRBD2
J gene: TRBJ2-5